This T cell receptor beta chain was identified during a study of cytomegalovirus exposure and HLA in healthy donors. Whole-study findings and limits: A later analysis reported that several of the most significant clusters appeared to be linked to common viral pathogens, among them Epstein-Barr virus. It was reported that the classifier diagnosed cytomegalovirus status with high specificity and sensitivity in both the original and validation cohorts. In an earlier analysis, in 620 or so donors, most V segments appeared productive either ~90% or ~30% of the time.

Primers for the PCR totalled 60 Vbeta and 13 Jbeta. The repertoire was sequenced with immunoSEQ multiplex PCR; TCRdb's copy has only in-frame clones and lacks some. The sample consists of 150,000 or so clones, roughly 80% of them appearing once. Trimming took off 4 bases at V and 0 bases at J, with 13 bases between the two ends. Germline CDR1 is PRHDT and CDR2 is FYEKMQ (reference sequence). The CDR3 consists of 15 residues. As concerns this clone: The antigen is undetermined.

The source of this sequence is a man between 50 and 59 years old in good health and CMV-seropositive. Material: PBMCs. The chain recombines TRBV13 with TRBJ2-7; the D gene is possibly TRBD1 (6 bases). Written as DNA, the CDR3 is TGTGCCAGCAGCTCCGGGACAACGGGCTCCTACGAGCAGTACTTC. Encoded protein: CASSSGTTGSYEQYF.